This T cell receptor beta chain was recovered during a study of T cell changes during pregnancy in multiple sclerosis. The germline gives CDR1 MGHRA, CDR2 YSYEKL. This CDR3 region has 14 residues. V lost 4 bases and J 0 bases, leaving 8 bases between the germline ends. This table comes from immunoSEQ multiplex PCR, and its TCRdb copy is limited to in-frame clones, with some not included. This sample has roughly 53,000 clones, with around nine tenths found just once. The TCR comes from a female donor in good health, enrolled as a control in a pregnancy study. V is TRBV4-1 and J is TRBJ2-3, with D unclear. This material consisted of CD4+ T cells from peripheral blood mononuclear cells, taken in the second trimester of pregnancy. The CDR3 DNA sequence: TGCGCCAGCAGCCCCAGCGTTAGCACAGATACGCAGTATTTT. It yields the protein CASSPSVSTDTQYF.